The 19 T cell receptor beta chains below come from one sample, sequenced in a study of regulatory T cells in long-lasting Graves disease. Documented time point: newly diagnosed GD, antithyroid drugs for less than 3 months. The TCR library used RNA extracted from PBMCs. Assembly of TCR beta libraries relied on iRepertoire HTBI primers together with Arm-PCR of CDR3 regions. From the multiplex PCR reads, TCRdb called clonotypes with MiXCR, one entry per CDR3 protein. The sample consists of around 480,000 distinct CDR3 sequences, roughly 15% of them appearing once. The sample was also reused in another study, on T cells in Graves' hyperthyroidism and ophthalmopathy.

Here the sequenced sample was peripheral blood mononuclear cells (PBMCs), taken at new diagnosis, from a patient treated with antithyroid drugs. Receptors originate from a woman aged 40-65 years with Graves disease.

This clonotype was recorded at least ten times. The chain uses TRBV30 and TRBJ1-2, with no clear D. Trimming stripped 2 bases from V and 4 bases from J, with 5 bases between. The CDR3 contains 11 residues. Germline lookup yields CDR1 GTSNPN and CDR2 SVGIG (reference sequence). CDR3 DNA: TGTGCCTGGAGTAACCGCTATGGCTACACCTTC. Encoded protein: CAWSNRYGYTF.

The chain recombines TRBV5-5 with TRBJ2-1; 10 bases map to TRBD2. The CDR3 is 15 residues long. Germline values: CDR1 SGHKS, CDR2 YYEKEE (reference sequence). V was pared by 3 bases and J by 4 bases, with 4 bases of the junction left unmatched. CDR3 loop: CASSYQRGGYNEQFF. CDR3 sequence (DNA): TGTGCCAGCAGCTACCAGCGGGGGGGATACAATGAGCAGTTCTTC.

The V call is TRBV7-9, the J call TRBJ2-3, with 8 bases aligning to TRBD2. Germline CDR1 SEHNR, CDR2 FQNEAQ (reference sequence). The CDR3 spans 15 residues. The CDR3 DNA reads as TGTGCTACAGCGTCTCGGGGGGGCCTCACAGATACGCAGTATTTT. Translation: CATASRGGLTDTQYF.

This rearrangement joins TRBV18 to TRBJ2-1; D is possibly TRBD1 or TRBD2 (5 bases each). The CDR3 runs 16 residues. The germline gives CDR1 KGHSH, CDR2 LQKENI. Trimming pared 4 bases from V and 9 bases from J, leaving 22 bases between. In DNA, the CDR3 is TGTGCCAGCTCACTCACGGGAATAGGGGTTAAGATTGAGCAGTTCTTC. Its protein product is CASSLTGIGVKIEQFF.

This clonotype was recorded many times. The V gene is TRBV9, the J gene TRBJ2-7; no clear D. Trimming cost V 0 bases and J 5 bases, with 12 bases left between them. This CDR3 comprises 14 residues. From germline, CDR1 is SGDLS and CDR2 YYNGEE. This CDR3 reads CASSVGAGGNEQYF. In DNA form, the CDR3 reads TGTGCCAGCAGCGTAGGAGCAGGTGGCAACGAGCAGTACTTC.

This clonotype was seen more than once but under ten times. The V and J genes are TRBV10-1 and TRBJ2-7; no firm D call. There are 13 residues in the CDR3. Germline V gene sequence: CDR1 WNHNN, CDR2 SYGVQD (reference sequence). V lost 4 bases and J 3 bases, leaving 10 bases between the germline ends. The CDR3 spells CASSAQANYEQYF. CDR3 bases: TGCGCCAGCAGTGCCCAGGCCAACTACGAGCAGTACTTC.

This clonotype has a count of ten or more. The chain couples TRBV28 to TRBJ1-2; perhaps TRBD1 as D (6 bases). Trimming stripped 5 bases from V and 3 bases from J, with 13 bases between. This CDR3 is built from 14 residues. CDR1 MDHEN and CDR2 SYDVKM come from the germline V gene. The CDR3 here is CASSPTGLDYGYTF. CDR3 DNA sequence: TGTGCCAGCAGTCCCACAGGGTTGGACTATGGCTACACCTTC.

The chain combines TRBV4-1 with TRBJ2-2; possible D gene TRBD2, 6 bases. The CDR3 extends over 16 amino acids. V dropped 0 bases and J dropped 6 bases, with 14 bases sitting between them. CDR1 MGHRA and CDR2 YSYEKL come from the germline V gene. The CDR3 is CASSQERGWRAGELFF. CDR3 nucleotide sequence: TGCGCCAGCAGCCAAGAGAGGGGATGGAGGGCCGGGGAGCTGTTTTTT.

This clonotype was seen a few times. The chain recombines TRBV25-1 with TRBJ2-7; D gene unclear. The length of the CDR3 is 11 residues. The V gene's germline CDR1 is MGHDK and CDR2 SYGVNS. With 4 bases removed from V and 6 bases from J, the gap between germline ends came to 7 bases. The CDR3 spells CASSGVAEQYF. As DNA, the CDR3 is TGTGCCAGCAGTGGGGTCGCCGAGCAGTACTTC.

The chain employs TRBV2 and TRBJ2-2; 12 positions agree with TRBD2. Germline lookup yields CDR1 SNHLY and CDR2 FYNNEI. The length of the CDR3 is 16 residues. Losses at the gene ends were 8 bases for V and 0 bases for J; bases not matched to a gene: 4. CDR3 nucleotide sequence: TGTGCCAGCCTCGGACTAGCGGGGACGAACACCGGGGAGCTGTTTTTT. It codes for CASLGLAGTNTGELFF.

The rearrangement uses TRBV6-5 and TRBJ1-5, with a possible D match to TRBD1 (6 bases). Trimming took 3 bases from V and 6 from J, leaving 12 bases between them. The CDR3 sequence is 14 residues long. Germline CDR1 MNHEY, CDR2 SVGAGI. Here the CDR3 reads CASSYRGGSQPQHF. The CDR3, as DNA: TGTGCCAGCAGTTATAGGGGGGGTAGTCAGCCCCAGCATTTT.

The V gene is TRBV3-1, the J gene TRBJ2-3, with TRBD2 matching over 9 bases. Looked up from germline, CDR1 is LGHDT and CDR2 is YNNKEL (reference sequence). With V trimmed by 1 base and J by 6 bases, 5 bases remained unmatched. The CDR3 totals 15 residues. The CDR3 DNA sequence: TGTGCCAGCAGCCAAGGGGGACTAGCTCTTGATACGCAGTATTTT. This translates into CASSQGGLALDTQYF.

CDR3 residues: CASSYSNPGMSYNEQFF. The CDR3 nucleotides are TGTGCCAGCAGTTACTCGAATCCCGGGATGTCCTACAATGAGCAGTTCTTC. The rearrangement uses TRBV6-5 and TRBJ2-1; D possibly corresponds to TRBD2 (5 bases). Germline V gives CDR1 MNHEY, CDR2 SVGAGI. The ends were cut back, 0 bases at V and 1 base at J, with 13 bases in the middle. The CDR3 is made up of 17 amino acids.

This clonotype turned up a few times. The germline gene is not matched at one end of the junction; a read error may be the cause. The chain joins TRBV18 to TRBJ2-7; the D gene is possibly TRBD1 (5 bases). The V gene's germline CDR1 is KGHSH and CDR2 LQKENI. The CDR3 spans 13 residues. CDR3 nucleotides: TGTGCCAGCTCACCACCCGACAGTTACGGGCAGTACTTC. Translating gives CASSPPDSYGQYF. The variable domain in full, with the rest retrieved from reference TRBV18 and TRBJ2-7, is NAGVMQNPRHLVRRRGQEARLRCSPMKGHSHVYWYRQLPEEGLKFMVYLQKENIIDESGMPKERFSAEFPKEGPSILRIQQVVRGDSAAYFCASSPPDSYGQYFGPGTRLTVT.

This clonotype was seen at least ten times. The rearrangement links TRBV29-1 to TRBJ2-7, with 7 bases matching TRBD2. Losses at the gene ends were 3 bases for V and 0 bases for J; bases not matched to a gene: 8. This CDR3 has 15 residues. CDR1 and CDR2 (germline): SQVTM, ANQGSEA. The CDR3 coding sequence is TGCAGCGTTGAGGGGGTAGCGGGCAGCTCCTACGAGCAGTACTTC. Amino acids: CSVEGVAGSSYEQYF.

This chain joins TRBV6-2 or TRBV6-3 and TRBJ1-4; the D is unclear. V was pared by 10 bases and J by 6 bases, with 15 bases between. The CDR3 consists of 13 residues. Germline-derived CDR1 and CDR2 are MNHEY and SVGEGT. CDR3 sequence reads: CATEGGLDEKLFF. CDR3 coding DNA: TGTGCCACCGAGGGAGGGTTGGATGAAAAACTGTTTTTT.

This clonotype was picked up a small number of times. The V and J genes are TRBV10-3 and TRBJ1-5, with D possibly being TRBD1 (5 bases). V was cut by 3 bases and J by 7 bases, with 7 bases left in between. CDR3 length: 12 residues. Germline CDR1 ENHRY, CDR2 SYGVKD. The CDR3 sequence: CAISDWDQPQHF. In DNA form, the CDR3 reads TGTGCCATCAGTGATTGGGACCAGCCCCAGCATTTT.

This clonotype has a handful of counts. The CDR3 spells CASSPTGPTDTQYF. DNA of the CDR3: TGTGCCAGCAGCCCGACAGGGCCCACAGATACGCAGTATTTT. The gene calls are TRBV7-3 and TRBJ2-3; TRBD1 aligns across 7 bases. V shed 5 bases, J shed 2 bases, and the junction held 4 bases outside the gene matches. Germline CDR1 reads SGHTA; CDR2 reads FQGTGA. The CDR3 has 14 residues.

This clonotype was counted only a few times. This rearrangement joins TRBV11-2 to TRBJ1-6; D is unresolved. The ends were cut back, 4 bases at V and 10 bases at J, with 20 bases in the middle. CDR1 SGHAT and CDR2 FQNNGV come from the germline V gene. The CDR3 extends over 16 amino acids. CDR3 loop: CASSSPRGTSGSPLHF. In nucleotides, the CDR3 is TGTGCCAGCAGCTCCCCCCGCGGCACCAGTGGGTCACCCCTCCACTTT.